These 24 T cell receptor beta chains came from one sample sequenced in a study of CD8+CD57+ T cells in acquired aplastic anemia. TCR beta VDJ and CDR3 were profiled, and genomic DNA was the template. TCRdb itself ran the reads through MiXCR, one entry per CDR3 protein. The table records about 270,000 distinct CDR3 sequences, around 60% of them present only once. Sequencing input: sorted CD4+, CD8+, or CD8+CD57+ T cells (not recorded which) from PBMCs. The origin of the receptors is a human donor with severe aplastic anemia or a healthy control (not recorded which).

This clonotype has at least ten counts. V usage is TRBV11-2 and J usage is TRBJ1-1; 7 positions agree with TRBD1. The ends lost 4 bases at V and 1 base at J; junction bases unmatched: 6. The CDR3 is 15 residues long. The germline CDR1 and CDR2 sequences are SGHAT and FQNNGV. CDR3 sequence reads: CASSSYRGKNTEAFF. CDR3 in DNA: TGTGCCAGCAGCTCATACAGGGGAAAGAACACTGAAGCTTTCTTT.

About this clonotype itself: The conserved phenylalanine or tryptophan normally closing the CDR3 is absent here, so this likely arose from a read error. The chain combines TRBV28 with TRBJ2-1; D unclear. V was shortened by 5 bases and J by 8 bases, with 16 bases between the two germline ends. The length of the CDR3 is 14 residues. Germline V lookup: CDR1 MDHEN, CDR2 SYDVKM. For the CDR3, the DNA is TGTGCCAGCAGTACTCCCGGGCCGATGCATGAGCAGTTCCTC. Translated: CASSTPGPMHEQFL.

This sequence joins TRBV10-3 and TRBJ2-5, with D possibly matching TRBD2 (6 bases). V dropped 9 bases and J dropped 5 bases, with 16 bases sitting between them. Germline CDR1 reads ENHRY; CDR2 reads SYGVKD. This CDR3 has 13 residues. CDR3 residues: CAIQEGGEETQYF. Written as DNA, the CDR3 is TGTGCCATTCAAGAGGGAGGTGAGGAGACCCAGTACTTC.

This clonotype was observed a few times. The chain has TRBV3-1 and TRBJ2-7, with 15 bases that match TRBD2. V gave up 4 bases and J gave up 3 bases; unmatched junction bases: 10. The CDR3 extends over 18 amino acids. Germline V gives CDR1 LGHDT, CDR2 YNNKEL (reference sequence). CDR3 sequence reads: CASSLRTSGGAIIYEQYF. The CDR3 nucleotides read TGTGCCAGCAGCCTCCGGACTAGCGGGGGGGCAATCATCTACGAGCAGTACTTC.

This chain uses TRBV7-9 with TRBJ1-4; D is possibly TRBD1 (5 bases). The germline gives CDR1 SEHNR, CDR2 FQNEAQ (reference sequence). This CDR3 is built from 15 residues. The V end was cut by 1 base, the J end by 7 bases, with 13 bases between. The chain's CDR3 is CASSLEGRIGEKLFF. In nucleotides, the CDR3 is TGTGCCAGCAGCTTAGAGGGGAGGATCGGTGAAAAACTGTTTTTT.

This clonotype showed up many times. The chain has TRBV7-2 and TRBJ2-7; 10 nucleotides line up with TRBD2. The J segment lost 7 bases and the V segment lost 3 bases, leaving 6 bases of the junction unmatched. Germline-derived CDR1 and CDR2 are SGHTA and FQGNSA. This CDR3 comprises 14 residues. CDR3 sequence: CASSLDSGGREQYF. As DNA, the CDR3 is TGTGCCAGCAGCTTGGATAGCGGGGGGCGAGAGCAGTACTTC.

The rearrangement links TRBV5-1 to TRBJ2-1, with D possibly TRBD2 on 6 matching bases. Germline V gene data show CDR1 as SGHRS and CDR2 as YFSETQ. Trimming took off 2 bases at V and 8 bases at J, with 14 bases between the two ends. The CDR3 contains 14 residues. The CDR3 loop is CASSLQEGNYEQFF. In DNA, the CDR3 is TGCGCCAGCAGCTTACAGGAGGGGAATTATGAGCAGTTCTTC.

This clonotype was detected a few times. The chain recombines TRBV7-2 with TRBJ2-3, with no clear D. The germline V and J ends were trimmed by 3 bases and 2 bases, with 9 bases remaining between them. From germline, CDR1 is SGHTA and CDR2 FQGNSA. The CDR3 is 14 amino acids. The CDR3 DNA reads TGTGCCAGCAGCTTTCTAGGAGCCACAGATACGCAGTATTTT. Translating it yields CASSFLGATDTQYF.

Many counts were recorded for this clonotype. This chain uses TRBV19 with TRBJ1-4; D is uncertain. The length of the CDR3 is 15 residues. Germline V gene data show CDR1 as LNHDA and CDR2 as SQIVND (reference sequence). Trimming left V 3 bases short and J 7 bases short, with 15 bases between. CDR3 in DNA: TGTGCCAGTAGTATCCCGAGCGTTAAGGCTGAAAAACTGTTTTTT. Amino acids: CASSIPSVKAEKLFF.

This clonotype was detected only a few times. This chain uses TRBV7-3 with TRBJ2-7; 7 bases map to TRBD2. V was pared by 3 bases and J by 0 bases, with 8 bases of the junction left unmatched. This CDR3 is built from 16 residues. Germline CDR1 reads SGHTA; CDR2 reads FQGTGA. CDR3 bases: TGTGCCAGCAGCTTTAATGGGCGGGGGAGCTCCTACGAGCAGTACTTC. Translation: CASSFNGRGSSYEQYF.

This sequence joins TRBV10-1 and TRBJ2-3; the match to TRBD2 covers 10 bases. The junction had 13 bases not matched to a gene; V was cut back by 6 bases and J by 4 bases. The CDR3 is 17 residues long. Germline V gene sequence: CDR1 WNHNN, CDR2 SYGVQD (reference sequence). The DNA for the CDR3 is TGCGCCAGCAGACGAACTAGCGGGGTTATGAAACCAGATACGCAGTATTTT. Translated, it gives CASRRTSGVMKPDTQYF.

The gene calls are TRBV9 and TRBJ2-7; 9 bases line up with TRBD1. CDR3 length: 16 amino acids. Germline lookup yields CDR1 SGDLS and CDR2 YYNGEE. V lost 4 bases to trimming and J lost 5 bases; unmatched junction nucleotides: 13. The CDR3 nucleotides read TGTGCCAGCAGCCAAGTAACAGGGACAGGGTCCCACGAGCAGTACTTC. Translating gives CASSQVTGTGSHEQYF.

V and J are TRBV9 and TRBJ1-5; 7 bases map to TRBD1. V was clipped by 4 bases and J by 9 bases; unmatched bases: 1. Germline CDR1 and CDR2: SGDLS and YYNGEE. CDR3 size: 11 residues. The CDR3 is CASSRQGPQHF. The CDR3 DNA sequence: TGTGCCAGCAGCAGACAGGGGCCCCAGCATTTT.

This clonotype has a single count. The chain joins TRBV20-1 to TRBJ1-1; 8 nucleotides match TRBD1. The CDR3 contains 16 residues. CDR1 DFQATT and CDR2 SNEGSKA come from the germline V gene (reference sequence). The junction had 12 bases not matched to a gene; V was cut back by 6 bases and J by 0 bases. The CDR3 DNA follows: TGCAGTGCCCCAGACAGGGGCGGGAAGGTGAACACTGAAGCTTTCTTT. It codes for CSAPDRGGKVNTEAFF.

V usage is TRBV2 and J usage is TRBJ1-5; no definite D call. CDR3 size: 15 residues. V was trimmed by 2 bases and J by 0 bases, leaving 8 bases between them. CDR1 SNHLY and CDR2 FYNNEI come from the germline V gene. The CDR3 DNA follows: TGTGCCAGCAGTGAAACCCACGCTAGCAATCAGCCCCAGCATTTT. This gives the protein CASSETHASNQPQHF.

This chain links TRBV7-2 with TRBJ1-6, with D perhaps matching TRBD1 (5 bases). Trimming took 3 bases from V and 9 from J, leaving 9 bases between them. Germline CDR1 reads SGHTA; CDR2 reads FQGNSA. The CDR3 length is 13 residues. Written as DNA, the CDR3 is TGTGCCAGCAGCTTGCGCGGGGGTTCACCCCTCCACTTT. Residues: CASSLRGGSPLHF.

CDR3 nucleotide sequence: TGTGCCAGCAGCTTAGCGCCAAGGGTAACTGAAGCTTTCTTT. Translated, it gives CASSLAPRVTEAFF. This rearrangement joins TRBV7-2 to TRBJ1-1; D gene unclear. Trimming shortened V by 0 bases and J by 5 bases, and 10 bases separated the two germline ends. The CDR3 totals 14 residues. Germline V gives CDR1 SGHTA, CDR2 FQGNSA.

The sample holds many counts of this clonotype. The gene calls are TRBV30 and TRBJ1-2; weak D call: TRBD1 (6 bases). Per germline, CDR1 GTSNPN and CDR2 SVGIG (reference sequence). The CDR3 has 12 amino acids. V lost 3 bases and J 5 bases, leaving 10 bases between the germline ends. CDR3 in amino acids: CAWSPQGYGYTF. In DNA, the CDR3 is TGTGCCTGGAGCCCTCAGGGGTATGGCTACACCTTC.

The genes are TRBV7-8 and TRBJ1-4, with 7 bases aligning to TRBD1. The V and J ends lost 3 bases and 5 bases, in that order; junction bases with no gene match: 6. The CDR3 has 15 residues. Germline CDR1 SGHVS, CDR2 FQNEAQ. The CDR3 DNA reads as TGTGCCAGCAGCTTTATGCAGGGGGGAAATGAAAAACTGTTTTTT. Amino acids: CASSFMQGGNEKLFF.

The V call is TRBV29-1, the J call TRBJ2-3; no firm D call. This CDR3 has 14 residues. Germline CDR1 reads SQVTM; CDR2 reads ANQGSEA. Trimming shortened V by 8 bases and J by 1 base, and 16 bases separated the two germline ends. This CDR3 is CSSPDGIGTDTQYF. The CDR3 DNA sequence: TGCAGCTCCCCAGACGGAATAGGCACAGATACGCAGTATTTT.

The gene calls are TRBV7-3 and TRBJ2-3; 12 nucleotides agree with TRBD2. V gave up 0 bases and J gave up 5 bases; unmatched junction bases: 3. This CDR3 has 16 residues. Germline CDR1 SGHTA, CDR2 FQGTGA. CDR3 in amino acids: CASSLTPGLAGDTQYF. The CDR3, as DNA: TGTGCCAGCAGCTTAACCCCGGGACTAGCGGGAGATACGCAGTATTTT.

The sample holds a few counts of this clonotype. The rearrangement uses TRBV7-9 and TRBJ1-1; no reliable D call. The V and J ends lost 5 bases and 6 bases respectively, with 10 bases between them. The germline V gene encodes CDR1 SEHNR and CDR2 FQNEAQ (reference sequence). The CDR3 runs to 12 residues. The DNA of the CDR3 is TGTGCCAGCAGCCCAAGGTTGGCTGAAGCTTTCTTT. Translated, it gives CASSPRLAEAFF.

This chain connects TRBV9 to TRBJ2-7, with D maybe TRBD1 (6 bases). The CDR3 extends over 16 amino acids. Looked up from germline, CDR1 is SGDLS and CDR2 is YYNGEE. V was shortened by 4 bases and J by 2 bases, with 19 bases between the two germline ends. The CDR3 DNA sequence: TGTGCCAGCAGCTTAGGTGGGGGACACTCTCCCTACGAGCAGTACTTC. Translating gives CASSLGGGHSPYEQYF.

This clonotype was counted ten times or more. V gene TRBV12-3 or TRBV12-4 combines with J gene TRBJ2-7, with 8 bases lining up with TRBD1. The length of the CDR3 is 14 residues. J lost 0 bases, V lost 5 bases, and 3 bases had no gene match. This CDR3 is CASSTTGVSYEQYF. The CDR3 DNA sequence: TGTGCCAGCAGTACGACAGGGGTCTCCTACGAGCAGTACTTC.